Below are 32 T cell receptor beta chains sequenced from a single sample in a study of blood T cell repertoires in COVID-19 (dated by TCRdb to 2020 to 2021). Receptor libraries were prepared by the immunoSEQ multiplex PCR assay. The clones in this table, taken by TCRdb from immuneACCESS, are in-frame only. Not every clone is retained; where verified, under half of the shortfall comes from an unresolved V gene, and the cause of the rest is unknown. This sample comprises 90,000 to 120,000 clones, over 60% of them detected only once. The ten largest account for around 4.4% of the sample. Specimen: peripheral blood. The receptors stem from a man in his 70s with acute or convalescent COVID-19.

The J gene is TRBJ2-4, the V gene TRBV5-4; D is possibly TRBD2 (6 bases). Trimming removed 0 bases at V and 2 bases at J, with 12 bases between. Germline V gives CDR1 SGHNT, CDR2 YYREEE (reference sequence). This CDR3 contains 16 residues. CDR3 in amino acids: CASSLGGGVSKNIQYF. The CDR3 bases are TGTGCCAGCAGCTTGGGGGGCGGGGTGTCCAAAAACATTCAGTACTTC.

J is TRBJ2-1 and V is TRBV7-3, with 7 nucleotides matching TRBD2. V shed 4 bases and J 0 bases; nucleotides not matched to a gene: 3. This CDR3 has 15 residues. Germline V gene lookup returns CDR1 SGHTA and CDR2 FQGTGA. The CDR3 is CASSSTGGSYNEQFF. The CDR3 DNA is TGTGCCAGCAGCTCCACGGGGGGCTCCTACAATGAGCAGTTCTTC.

This clone has more than one count but fewer than ten. This chain connects TRBV7-9 to TRBJ2-7, with TRBD1 matching over 8 bases. The CDR3 has 16 amino acids. CDR1 and CDR2 from the germline V gene are SEHNR and FQNEAQ (reference sequence). V shed 4 bases and J 5 bases; nucleotides not matched to a gene: 13. CDR3 loop: CASSSQGAAPRNEQYF. The CDR3 nucleotides read TGTGCCAGCAGCTCCCAGGGGGCTGCCCCCCGCAACGAGCAGTACTTC. Full variable domain (rest looked up from reference TRBV7-9 and TRBJ2-7): DTGVSQNPRHKITKRGQNVTFRCDPISEHNRLYWYRQTLGQGPEFLTYFQNEAQLEKSRLLSDRFSAERPKGSFSTLEIQRTEQGDSAMYLCASSSQGAAPRNEQYFGPGTRLTVT.

In nucleotides, the CDR3 is TGTGCCAGCAGCGCCTCCCCCCCCGGGACAACCCGAAACTATGGCTACACCTTC. Translated, it gives CASSASPPGTTRNYGYTF. J is TRBJ1-2 and V is TRBV9; D is possibly TRBD1 (6 bases). Germline CDR1 and CDR2: SGDLS and YYNGEE. The CDR3 is made up of 18 amino acids. Trimming stripped 3 bases from V and 2 bases from J, with 23 bases between. Combining the CDR3 with reference TRBV9 and TRBJ1-2 gives the whole variable domain DSGVTQTPKHLITATGQRVTLRCSPRSGDLSVYWYQQSLDQGLQFLIQYYNGEERAKGNILERFSAQQFPDLHSELNLSSLELGDSALYFCASSASPPGTTRNYGYTFGSGTRLTVV.

This chain joins TRBV3-1 (or the pseudogene TRBV3-2) and TRBJ2-1, with D uncertain. Deletions cut 7 bases from V and 0 bases from J, with 7 bases between. CDR1 and CDR2 (germline): LGHDT, YNNKEL (reference sequence). The CDR3 runs 13 residues. The CDR3 sequence: CASTRSSYNEQFF. DNA for the CDR3: TGTGCCAGCACCCGGAGCTCCTACAATGAGCAGTTCTTC.

The V gene is TRBV6-5, the J gene TRBJ2-6; TRBD1 matches at 9 bases. Germline lookup yields CDR1 MNHEY and CDR2 SVGAGI. The length of the CDR3 is 15 residues. V gave up 5 bases and J gave up 2 bases; unmatched junction bases: 1. The CDR3 sequence: CASSRDRAGANVLTF. The CDR3 nucleotides read TGTGCCAGCAGTAGGGACAGGGCTGGGGCCAACGTCCTGACTTTC.

This clone appeared once. The rearrangement joins TRBV4-2 to TRBJ2-5; 7 positions match TRBD2. The V gene end was trimmed by 0 bases and the J gene end by 5 bases; junction bases not matched to a gene: 9. This CDR3 contains 16 residues. Germline V gene lookup returns CDR1 LGHNA and CDR2 YNFKEQ. The DNA of the CDR3 is TGTGCCAGCAGCCAAGATGGAGCGGGACCCGGGGAGACCCAGTACTTC. Its protein is CASSQDGAGPGETQYF.

The chain is built from TRBV18 and TRBJ1-3; D remains unclear. V was trimmed by 3 bases and J by 0 bases, leaving 15 bases between them. CDR1 KGHSH and CDR2 LQKENI come from the germline V gene. This CDR3 has 17 amino acids. Here the CDR3 DNA reads TGTGCCAGCTCACCTCTTCGGCAGGCAGACTCTGGAAACACCATATATTTT. Its translation: CASSPLRQADSGNTIYF. The variable domain in full, completed from reference TRBV18 and TRBJ1-3, reads NAGVMQNPRHLVRRRGQEARLRCSPMKGHSHVYWYRQLPEEGLKFMVYLQKENIIDESGMPKERFSAEFPKEGPSILRIQQVVRGDSAAYFCASSPLRQADSGNTIYFGEGSWLTVV.

The J gene is TRBJ1-6, the V gene TRBV7-2, with 7 bases fitting TRBD1. This CDR3 region has 13 residues. Germline CDR1 SGHTA, CDR2 FQGNSA. Losses at the gene ends were 5 bases for V and 11 bases for J; bases not matched to a gene: 6. Written as DNA, the CDR3 is TGTGCCAGCAGCCGGGACAGTTTTACACCCCTCCACTTT. It codes for CASSRDSFTPLHF.

This clone has more than one count but fewer than ten. J is TRBJ1-1 and V is TRBV7-9, with D perhaps matching TRBD1 (6 bases). CDR1 and CDR2 (germline): SEHNR, FQNEAQ (reference sequence). The CDR3 is 11 residues long. Trimming stripped 8 bases from V and 8 bases from J, with 12 bases between. The CDR3 protein is CASSRGNEAFF. CDR3 coding DNA: TGTGCCAGCTCTAGGGGGAACGAAGCTTTCTTT.

The chain recombines TRBV12-3 or TRBV12-4 with TRBJ1-1; weak D call: TRBD1 (5 bases). This CDR3 has 12 amino acids. V dropped 6 bases and J dropped 4 bases, with 9 bases sitting between them. DNA for the CDR3: TGTGCCAGCAGATTTACAGGCACTGAAGCTTTCTTT. Residues: CASRFTGTEAFF.

The chain is built from TRBV3-1 (or the pseudogene TRBV3-2) and TRBJ2-1, with 7 nucleotides matching TRBD2. Germline CDR1 and CDR2: LGHDT and YNNKEL (reference sequence). The CDR3 contains 14 residues. Losses at the gene ends were 4 bases for V and 5 bases for J; bases not matched to a gene: 5. The CDR3 nucleotides read TGTGCCAGCAGCCTTCGGGGGGACCACAATGAGCAGTTCTTC. This gives the protein CASSLRGDHNEQFF.

This clone showed up just a few times. V is TRBV12-3 or TRBV12-4 and J is TRBJ2-5; a weak D match, TRBD2 (5 bases). Trimming cost V 6 bases and J 5 bases, with 10 bases left between them. This CDR3 is built from 12 residues. The CDR3, as DNA: TGTGCCAGCAGAACGACGGGGGAGACCCAGTACTTC. Amino acids: CASRTTGETQYF.

The count of this clone is one. V and J are TRBV3-1 (or the pseudogene TRBV3-2) and TRBJ2-5, with 9 bases identical to TRBD2. The CDR3 is made up of 12 amino acids. J lost 5 bases, V lost 6 bases, and 1 base had no gene match. Germline V gene sequence: CDR1 LGHDT, CDR2 YNNKEL (reference sequence). The CDR3, as DNA: TGTGCCAGCAGACTAGCGGGCGAGACCCAGTACTTC. Residues: CASRLAGETQYF.

This clone was seen once. CDR3 loop: CASSVVSTPRYEQFF. In DNA, the CDR3 is TGTGCCAGCAGCGTAGTGTCCACTCCTAGGTATGAGCAGTTCTTC. The rearrangement links TRBV9 to TRBJ2-1; D uncertain. Germline assignment: CDR1 SGDLS and CDR2 YYNGEE. The length of the CDR3 is 15 residues. V lost 0 bases to trimming and J lost 8 bases, with 15 bases between them.

V is TRBV15 and J is TRBJ2-7, with 8 positions matching TRBD1. There are 14 residues in the CDR3. The J segment lost 2 bases and the V segment lost 5 bases, leaving 5 bases of the junction unmatched. In germline, CDR1 is LNHNV, CDR2 YYDKDF (reference sequence). The CDR3 nucleotides read TGTGCCACCAGCGTCTACAGGGGGGCCTACGAGCAGTACTTC. Its translation: CATSVYRGAYEQYF.

The chain couples TRBV9 to TRBJ2-3; D call uncertain. CDR1 and CDR2 from the germline V gene are SGDLS and YYNGEE. CDR3 size: 11 residues. V was pared by 5 bases and J by 6 bases, with 7 bases between. CDR3: CASSAYDTQYF. CDR3 DNA: TGTGCCAGCAGTGCCTATGATACGCAGTATTTT.

The V and J genes are TRBV6-5 and TRBJ2-7; 8 nucleotides agree with TRBD1. The CDR3 is 11 amino acids. Germline lookup yields CDR1 MNHEY and CDR2 SVGAGI. After removal of 6 bases from V and 5 bases from J, the junction contained 0 bases not matched to a gene. CDR3 bases: TGTGCCAGCAGGACAGGGGACGAGCAGTACTTC. Protein product: CASRTGDEQYF.

The V gene is TRBV3-1 (or the pseudogene TRBV3-2), the J gene TRBJ1-4; TRBD1 matches 7 bases. V lost 3 bases, J lost 5 bases, and 6 bases stayed unmatched. The CDR3 is 15 amino acids. Germline lookup yields CDR1 LGHDT and CDR2 YNNKEL (reference sequence). CDR3 amino acids: CASSHTGALNEKLFF. DNA of the CDR3: TGTGCCAGCAGCCATACAGGGGCATTGAATGAAAAACTGTTTTTT.

The chain is built from TRBV12-3 or TRBV12-4 and TRBJ2-7, with D possibly being TRBD1 (6 bases). There are 13 residues in the CDR3. Trimming took 2 bases from V and 5 from J, leaving 10 bases between them. The DNA for the CDR3 is TGTGCCAGCAGTTTACAGGGGACCCACGAGCAGTACTTC. Protein: CASSLQGTHEQYF.

This clone showed up just a few times. Other DNA sequences in the same sample also yield this CDR3. The CDR3 nucleotides are TGTGCCAGCAGTTACTCGAGCAGGGCGAACACTGAAGCTTTCTTT. It codes for CASSYSSRANTEAFF. This chain uses TRBV6-5 with TRBJ1-1; D is possibly TRBD1 (5 bases). The CDR3 has 15 amino acids. With 0 bases removed from V and 1 base from J, the gap between germline ends came to 9 bases. CDR1 MNHEY and CDR2 SVGAGI come from the germline V gene.

V and J are TRBV6-5 and TRBJ1-2, with D possibly matching TRBD1 (5 bases). V was clipped by 2 bases and J by 4 bases, with 17 bases between them. Looked up from germline, CDR1 is MNHEY and CDR2 is SVGAGI. There are 16 residues in the CDR3. Written as DNA, the CDR3 is TGTGCCAGCAGTTACCGCAACTTCGACAGTCTCTATGGCTACACCTTC. Protein product: CASSYRNFDSLYGYTF.

This chain uses TRBV15 with TRBJ2-1; maybe TRBD1 (6 bases). CDR1 and CDR2 from the germline V gene are LNHNV and YYDKDF (reference sequence). V lost 2 bases, J lost 0 bases, and 17 bases lay in between. The CDR3 loop spans 18 amino acids. CDR3 residues: CATSRTTPGHSSYNEQFF. Written as DNA, the CDR3 is TGTGCCACCAGCAGAACCACCCCGGGACACAGCTCCTACAATGAGCAGTTCTTC.

The DNA of the CDR3 is TGTGCCAGCAGCCCCCAGGGCAGGACTGAAGCTTTCTTT. Translation gives CASSPQGRTEAFF. The rearrangement joins TRBV7-3 to TRBJ1-1, with TRBD1 as a possible D gene (5 bases). Germline CDR1 and CDR2: SGHTA and FQGTGA. The ends were cut back, 5 bases at V and 5 bases at J, with 12 bases in the middle. The CDR3 loop spans 13 amino acids.

This chain connects TRBV2 to TRBJ1-1; D gene ambiguous. The CDR3 consists of 13 residues. Germline V gives CDR1 SNHLY, CDR2 FYNNEI. V lost 6 bases and J lost 4, with 12 bases in between. This chain's CDR3 is CASSPGPPTEAFF. CDR3 DNA: TGTGCCAGCAGCCCCGGTCCCCCCACTGAAGCTTTCTTT.

The V call is TRBV19, the J call TRBJ1-2, with TRBD1 matching over 11 bases. The CDR3 spans 15 residues. Germline V gene lookup returns CDR1 LNHDA and CDR2 SQIVND (reference sequence). V shed 1 base, J shed 8 bases, and the junction held 6 bases outside the gene matches. Here the CDR3 DNA reads TGTGCCAGTAGTATAGGCCGGACAGGGGGCACGGGCTACACCTTC. Amino acids: CASSIGRTGGTGYTF.

The chain employs TRBV6-5 and TRBJ2-7, with TRBD2 as a possible D gene (6 bases). CDR3 length equals 13 residues. The germline V and J ends were trimmed by 6 bases and 5 bases, with 14 bases remaining between them. Germline CDR1 reads MNHEY; CDR2 reads SVGAGI. The CDR3 spells CASRVGLRDEQYF. The CDR3 DNA reads TGTGCCAGCAGGGTGGGACTTAGGGACGAGCAGTACTTC.

The V call is TRBV11-2, the J call TRBJ2-7, with a possible D match to TRBD2 (7 bases). V was clipped by 3 bases and J by 2 bases, with 11 bases between them. Germline values: CDR1 SGHAT, CDR2 FQNNGV. CDR3 length equals 14 residues. CDR3 protein: CASSFAGAPYEQYF. The CDR3 DNA is TGTGCCAGCAGCTTTGCGGGGGCCCCCTACGAGCAGTACTTC.

The CDR3 region has the DNA TGTGCCAGCAGCGACACCGCCTCAAATGAGCAGTTCTTC. It codes for CASSDTASNEQFF. The chain has TRBV9 and TRBJ2-1; D is undetermined. V was clipped by 3 bases and J by 7 bases, with 11 bases between them. This CDR3 is 13 amino acids long. In germline, CDR1 is SGDLS, CDR2 YYNGEE.

This chain uses TRBV10-3 with TRBJ1-1, with D tentatively TRBD1 (5 bases). Germline lookup yields CDR1 ENHRY and CDR2 SYGVKD. The CDR3 runs 13 residues. V was trimmed by 11 bases and J by 4 bases, leaving 17 bases between them. CDR3 coding DNA: TGTGCCGGCGGGGGGGGTCACCTCACTGAAGCTTTCTTT. Translation: CAGGGGHLTEAFF.

The chain has TRBV2 and TRBJ1-3; D unclear. Trimming pared 4 bases from V and 0 bases from J, leaving 7 bases between. CDR3 length equals 14 residues. Germline values: CDR1 SNHLY, CDR2 FYNNEI. The CDR3: CASSADYSGNTIYF. The DNA for the CDR3 is TGTGCCAGCAGTGCAGACTACTCTGGAAACACCATATATTTT.

In DNA form, the CDR3 reads TGTGCCAGCAGTGATGGGGGGAATTCACCCCTCCACTTT. It is translated as CASSDGGNSPLHF. The chain joins TRBV6-1 to TRBJ1-6; D is possibly TRBD1 (5 bases). The germline gives CDR1 MNHNS, CDR2 SASEGT. This CDR3 has 13 amino acids. Trimming removed 3 bases at V and 7 bases at J, with 7 bases between.